Sequencing of this T cell receptor beta chain was carried out in a study of shared clonotypes between healthy human individuals. Using immunoSEQ multiplex PCR, the repertoire was profiled, and TCRdb retains in-frame clones only, with some absent. The repertoire consists of roughly 700,000 clones, with roughly 87% occurring once and the leading ten covering 34%. Regarding the study as a whole: Non-shared clonotypes had lower generation probabilities than those shared by all four donors. Researchers sampled blood only, noting tissue repertoires likely differ.

CDR1 is LGHNA, CDR2 YSLEER, per germline. V dropped 0 bases and J dropped 8 bases, with 11 bases sitting between them. This CDR3 has 15 amino acids. Concerning this clone: The antigen is undetermined.

Every donor, a Caucasian adult, lived in Nashville, Tennessee. The genes are TRBV4-3 and TRBJ1-6; no definite D call. The sample consisted of memory CD8+ T cells from PBMCs. Noted subset: CD45RO+ cells pooled with CCR7-negative TemRA cells. This clonotype was obtained from a man aged 18-30 years in good health. Some clones in this sample may be carry-over from other donors' samples. CDR3 DNA: TGCGCCAGCAGCCAAGAAGGGCAGGTTTATTCACCCCTCCACTTT. Translation: CASSQEGQVYSPLHF.